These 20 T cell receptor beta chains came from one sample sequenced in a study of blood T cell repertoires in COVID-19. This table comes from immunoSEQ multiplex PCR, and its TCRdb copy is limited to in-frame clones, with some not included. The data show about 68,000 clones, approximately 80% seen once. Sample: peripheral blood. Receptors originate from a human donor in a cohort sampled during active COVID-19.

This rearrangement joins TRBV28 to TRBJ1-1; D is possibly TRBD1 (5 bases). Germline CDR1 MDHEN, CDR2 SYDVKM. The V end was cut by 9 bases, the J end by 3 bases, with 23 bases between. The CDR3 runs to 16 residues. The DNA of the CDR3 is TGTGCCAGTAGACAGAGGCTGGGAGGTGGAGACACTGAAGCTTTCTTT. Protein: CASRQRLGGGDTEAFF.

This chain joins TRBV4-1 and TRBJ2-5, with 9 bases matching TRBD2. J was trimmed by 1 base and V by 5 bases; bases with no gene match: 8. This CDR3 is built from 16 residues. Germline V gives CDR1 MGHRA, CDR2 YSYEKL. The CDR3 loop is CASSAQRGAVQETQYF. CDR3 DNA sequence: TGCGCCAGCAGCGCCCAGCGGGGGGCCGTCCAAGAGACCCAGTACTTC.

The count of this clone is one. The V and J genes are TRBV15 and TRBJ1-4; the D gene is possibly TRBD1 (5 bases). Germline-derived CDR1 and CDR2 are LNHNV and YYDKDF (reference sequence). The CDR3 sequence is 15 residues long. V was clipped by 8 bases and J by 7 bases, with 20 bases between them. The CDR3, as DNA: TGTGCCACCGGCCCCGCAAGCAATAGGGGTGAAAAACTGTTTTTT. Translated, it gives CATGPASNRGEKLFF.

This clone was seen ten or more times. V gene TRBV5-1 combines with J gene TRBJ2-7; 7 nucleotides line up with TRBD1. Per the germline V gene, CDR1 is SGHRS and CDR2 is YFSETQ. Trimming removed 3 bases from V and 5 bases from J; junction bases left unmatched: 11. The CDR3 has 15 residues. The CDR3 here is CASSWVQGTWDEQYF. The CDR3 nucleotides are TGCGCCAGCAGCTGGGTACAGGGGACCTGGGACGAGCAGTACTTC.

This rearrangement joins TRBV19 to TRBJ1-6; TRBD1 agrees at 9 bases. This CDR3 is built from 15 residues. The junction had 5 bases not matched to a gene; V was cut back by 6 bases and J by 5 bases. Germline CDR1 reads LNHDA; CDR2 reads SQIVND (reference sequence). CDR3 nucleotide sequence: TGTGCCAGTAGGGGGGACAGGGTGAATAATTCACCCCTCCACTTT. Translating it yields CASRGDRVNNSPLHF.

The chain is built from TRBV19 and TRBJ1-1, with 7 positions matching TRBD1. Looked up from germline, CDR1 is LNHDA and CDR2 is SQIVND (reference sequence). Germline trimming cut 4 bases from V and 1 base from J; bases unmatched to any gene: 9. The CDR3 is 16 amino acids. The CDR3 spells CASSKFSGTANTEAFF. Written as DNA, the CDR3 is TGTGCCAGTAGTAAGTTTTCCGGGACAGCGAACACTGAAGCTTTCTTT.

The DNA for the CDR3 is TGTGCCAGCATCAGACTTATTAGCTCTGGAAACACCATATATTTT. Translated, it gives CASIRLISSGNTIYF. The V gene is TRBV6-6, the J gene TRBJ1-3; no definite D call. CDR1 is MNHNY, CDR2 SVGAGI, per germline (reference sequence). Between the trimmed V and J ends, which lost 7 bases and 0 bases, there was a span of 13 bases. The CDR3 totals 15 residues.

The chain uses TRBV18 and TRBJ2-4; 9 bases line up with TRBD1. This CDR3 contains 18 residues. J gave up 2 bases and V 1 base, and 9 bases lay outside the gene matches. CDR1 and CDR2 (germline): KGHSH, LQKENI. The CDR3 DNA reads TGTGCCAGCTCACCACTGCGCCCGGGACAGGGTTCCAAAAACATTCAGTACTTC. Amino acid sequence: CASSPLRPGQGSKNIQYF.

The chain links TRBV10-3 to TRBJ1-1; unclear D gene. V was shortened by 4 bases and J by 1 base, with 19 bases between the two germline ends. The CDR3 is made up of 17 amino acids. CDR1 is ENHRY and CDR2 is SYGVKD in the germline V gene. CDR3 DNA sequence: TGTGCCATCAGTGCCTCAAAAGGTACAGACCCGAACACTGAAGCTTTCTTT. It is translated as CAISASKGTDPNTEAFF.

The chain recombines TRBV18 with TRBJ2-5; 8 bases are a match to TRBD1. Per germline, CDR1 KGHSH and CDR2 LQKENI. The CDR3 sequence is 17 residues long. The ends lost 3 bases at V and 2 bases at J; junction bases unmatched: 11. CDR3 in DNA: TGTGCCAGCTCACCTTCCCCCGGGACAGGTTTACAAGAGACCCAGTACTTC. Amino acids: CASSPSPGTGLQETQYF.

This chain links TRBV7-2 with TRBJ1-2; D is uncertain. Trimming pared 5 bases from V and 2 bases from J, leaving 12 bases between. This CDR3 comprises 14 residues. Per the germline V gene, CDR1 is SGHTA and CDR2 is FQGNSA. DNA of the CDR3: TGTGCCAGCAGCCAAGATTCGGGGAACTATGGCTACACCTTC. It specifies CASSQDSGNYGYTF.

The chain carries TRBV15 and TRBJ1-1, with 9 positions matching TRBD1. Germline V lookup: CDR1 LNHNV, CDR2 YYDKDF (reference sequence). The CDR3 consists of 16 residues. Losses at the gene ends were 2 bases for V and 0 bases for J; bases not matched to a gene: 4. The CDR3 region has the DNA TGTGCCACCAGCAGACCGGGACAGGGATTGAACACTGAAGCTTTCTTT. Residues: CATSRPGQGLNTEAFF.

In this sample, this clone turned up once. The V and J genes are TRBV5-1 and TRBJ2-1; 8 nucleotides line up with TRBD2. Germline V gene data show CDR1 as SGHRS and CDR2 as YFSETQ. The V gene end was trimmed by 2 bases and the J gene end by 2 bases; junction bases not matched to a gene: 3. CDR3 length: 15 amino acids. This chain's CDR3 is CASSLTSGAYNEQFF. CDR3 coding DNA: TGCGCCAGCAGCTTAACTAGCGGAGCCTACAATGAGCAGTTCTTC.

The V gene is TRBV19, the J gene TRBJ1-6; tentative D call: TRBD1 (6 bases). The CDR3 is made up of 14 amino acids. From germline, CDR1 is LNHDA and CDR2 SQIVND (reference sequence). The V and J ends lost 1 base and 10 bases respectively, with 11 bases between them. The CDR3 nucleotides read TGTGCCAGTAGTATAGTGGGACACAACTCACCCCTCCACTTT. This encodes CASSIVGHNSPLHF.

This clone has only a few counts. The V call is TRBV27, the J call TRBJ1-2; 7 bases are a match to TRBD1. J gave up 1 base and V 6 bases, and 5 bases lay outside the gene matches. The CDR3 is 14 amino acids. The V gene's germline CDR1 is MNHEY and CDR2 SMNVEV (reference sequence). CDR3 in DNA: TGTGCCAGCAGGAGACAGGGAATTAACTATGGCTACACCTTC. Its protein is CASRRQGINYGYTF.

The CDR3 is CASSQRIAGYYEQYV. CDR3 bases: TGCGCCAGCAGCCAACGTATCGCGGGGTACTACGAGCAGTACGTC. The chain has TRBV4-3 and TRBJ2-7, with a weak D call TRBD2 (6 bases). The CDR3 length is 15 residues. The V gene's germline CDR1 is LGHNA and CDR2 YSLEER. Trimming took off 2 bases at V and 3 bases at J, with 14 bases between the two ends.

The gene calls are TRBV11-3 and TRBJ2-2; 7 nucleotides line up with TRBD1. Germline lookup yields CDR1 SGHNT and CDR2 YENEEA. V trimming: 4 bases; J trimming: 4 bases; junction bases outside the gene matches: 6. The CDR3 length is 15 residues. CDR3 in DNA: TGTGCCAGCAGCTCCGGGACAGAGGGCACCGGGGAGCTGTTTTTT. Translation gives CASSSGTEGTGELFF.

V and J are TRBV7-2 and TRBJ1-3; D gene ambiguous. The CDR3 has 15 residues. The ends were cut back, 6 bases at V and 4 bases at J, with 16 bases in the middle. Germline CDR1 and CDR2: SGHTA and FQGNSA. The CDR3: CASSGGVTGGNTIYF. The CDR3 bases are TGTGCCAGCAGTGGAGGCGTAACTGGCGGAAACACCATATATTTT. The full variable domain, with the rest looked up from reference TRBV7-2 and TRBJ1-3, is GAGVSQSPSNKVTEKGKDVELRCDPISGHTALYWYRQSLGQGLEFLIYFQGNSAPDKSGLPSDRFSAERTGGSVSTLTIQRTQQEDSAVYLCASSGGVTGGNTIYFGEGSWLTVV.

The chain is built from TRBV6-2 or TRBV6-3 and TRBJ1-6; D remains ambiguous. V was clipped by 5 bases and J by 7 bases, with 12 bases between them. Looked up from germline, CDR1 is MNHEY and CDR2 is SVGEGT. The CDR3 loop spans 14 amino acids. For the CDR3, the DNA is TGTGCCAGCAGTCCCGGACGGGGAAATTCACCCCTCCACTTT. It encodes CASSPGRGNSPLHF.

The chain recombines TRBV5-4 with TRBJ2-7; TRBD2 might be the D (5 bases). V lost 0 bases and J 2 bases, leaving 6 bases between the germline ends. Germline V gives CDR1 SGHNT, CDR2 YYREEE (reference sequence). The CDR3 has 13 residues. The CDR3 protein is CASSLAGTYEQYF. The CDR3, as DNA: TGTGCCAGCAGCTTGGCCGGGACCTACGAGCAGTACTTC.